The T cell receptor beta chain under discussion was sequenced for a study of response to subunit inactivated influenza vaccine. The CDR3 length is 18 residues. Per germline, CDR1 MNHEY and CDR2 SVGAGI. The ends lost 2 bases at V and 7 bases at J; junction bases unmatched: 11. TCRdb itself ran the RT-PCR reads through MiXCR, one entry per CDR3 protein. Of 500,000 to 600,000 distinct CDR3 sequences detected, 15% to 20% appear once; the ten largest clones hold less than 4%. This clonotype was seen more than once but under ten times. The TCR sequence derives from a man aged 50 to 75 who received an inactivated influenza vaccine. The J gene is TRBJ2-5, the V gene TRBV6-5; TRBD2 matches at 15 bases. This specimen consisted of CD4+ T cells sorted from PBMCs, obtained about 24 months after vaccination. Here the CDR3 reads CASSYRGTSGGPTGTQYF. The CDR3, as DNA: TGTGCCAGCAGTTACCGGGGGACTAGCGGGGGGCCAACCGGGACCCAGTACTTC.